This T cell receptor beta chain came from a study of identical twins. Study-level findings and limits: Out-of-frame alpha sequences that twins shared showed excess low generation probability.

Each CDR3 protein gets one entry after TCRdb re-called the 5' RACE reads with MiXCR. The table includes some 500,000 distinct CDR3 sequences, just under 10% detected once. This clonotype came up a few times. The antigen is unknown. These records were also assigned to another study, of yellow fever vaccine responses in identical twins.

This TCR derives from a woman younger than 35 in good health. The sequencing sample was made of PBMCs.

The CDR3 DNA sequence: TGCAGCGTGGGCAGGGACAGGGTCTATGGCTACACCTTC. As protein: CSVGRDRVYGYTF. The gene calls are TRBV29-1 and TRBJ1-2; 9 bases line up with TRBD1. The CDR3 contains 13 residues. CDR1 and CDR2 (germline): SQVTM, ANQGSEA. Trimming took 6 bases from V and 4 from J; bases not matched to a gene: 6.